One and the same sample provided the 12 T cell receptor beta chains below, sequenced in a study of CD8 T cells in Susac syndrome. Random-hexamer reverse transcription was applied to roughly 0.5 to 1 ug RNA. TCRdb reanalysed the immunoSEQ multiplex PCR reads using MiXCR and keeps one entry per CDR3 protein. Among approximately 140,000 distinct CDR3 sequences listed, 94% were seen once. The sequenced sample was CD8+ T cells from PBMCs. These receptor sequences come from a human donor in good health.

The chain carries TRBV6-5 and TRBJ2-1; D call uncertain. The CDR3 runs 15 residues. The ends were cut back, 0 bases at V and 4 bases at J, with 10 bases in the middle. Looked up from germline, CDR1 is MNHEY and CDR2 is SVGAGI. The CDR3 spells CASSYSSSSYNEQFF. In nucleotides, the CDR3 is TGTGCCAGCAGTTACTCCTCCAGCAGTTACAATGAGCAGTTCTTC.

V and J are TRBV3-1 and TRBJ1-2; D gene ambiguous. V was clipped by 1 base and J by 4 bases, with 7 bases between them. This CDR3 contains 13 residues. Germline assignment: CDR1 LGHDT and CDR2 YNNKEL (reference sequence). The CDR3 loop reads CASSQGAFYGYTF. The DNA for the CDR3 is TGTGCCAGCAGCCAAGGGGCTTTCTATGGCTACACCTTC.

This clonotype appeared once. The chain links TRBV14 to TRBJ2-7, with D possibly being TRBD2 (6 bases). The CDR3 covers 14 residues. With 2 bases removed from V and 2 bases from J, the gap between germline ends came to 10 bases. CDR1 SGHDN and CDR2 FVKESK come from the germline V gene. The CDR3 DNA reads as TGTGCCAGCAGCCAACCAGGAGGGGCCTACGAGCAGTACTTC. Protein product: CASSQPGGAYEQYF. Based on the CDR3 plus reference TRBV14 and TRBJ2-7, the full variable domain is EAGVTQFPSHSVIEKGQTVTLRCDPISGHDNLYWYRRVMGKEIKFLLHFVKESKQDESGMPNNRFLAERTGGTYSTLKVQPAELEDSGVYFCASSQPGGAYEQYFGPGTRLTVT.

The genes are TRBV13 and TRBJ2-1; D gene unclear. V lost 2 bases, J lost 10 bases, and 15 bases lay in between. This CDR3 has 14 amino acids. Germline loops: CDR1 PRHDT, CDR2 FYEKMQ (reference sequence). The CDR3 here is CASSLSDTGMEQFF. In DNA form, the CDR3 reads TGTGCCAGCAGCTTAAGTGACACCGGAATGGAGCAGTTCTTC.

The chain uses TRBV9 and TRBJ2-7; either TRBD1 or TRBD2 may fit D (5 bases each). The CDR3 is made up of 13 amino acids. Germline lookup yields CDR1 SGDLS and CDR2 YYNGEE. Trimming left V 4 bases short and J 6 bases short, with 14 bases between. Written as DNA, the CDR3 is TGTGCCAGCAGCCCGGGACCGTCAGTCGAGCAGTACTTC. Amino acids: CASSPGPSVEQYF.

This clonotype appeared once. The chain recombines TRBV9 with TRBJ2-1; 7 nucleotides align to TRBD2. The CDR3 spans 15 residues. The germline V gene has CDR1 SGDLS and CDR2 YYNGEE. With 3 bases clipped from V and 3 bases from J, the junction kept 6 bases outside the gene matches. The CDR3 DNA is TGTGCCAGCAGCGACGACTCGGGAGGCTACAATGAGCAGTTCTTC. Its translation: CASSDDSGGYNEQFF. Looking up the rest from reference TRBV9 and TRBJ2-1 gives the full variable domain: DSGVTQTPKHLITATGQRVTLRCSPRSGDLSVYWYQQSLDQGLQFLIQYYNGEERAKGNILERFSAQQFPDLHSELNLSSLELGDSALYFCASSDDSGGYNEQFFGPGTRLTVL.

The chain carries TRBV7-6 and TRBJ2-7, with no clear D. The length of the CDR3 is 13 residues. V was shortened by 4 bases and J by 2 bases, with 9 bases between the two germline ends. From germline, CDR1 is SGHVS and CDR2 FNYEAQ. CDR3 bases: TGTGCCAGCAGCTCTACGGACCCCTACGAGCAGTACTTC. As protein: CASSSTDPYEQYF.

The chain couples TRBV27 to TRBJ2-7, with D tentatively TRBD2 (5 bases). The germline gives CDR1 MNHEY, CDR2 SMNVEV (reference sequence). V lost 5 bases and J 2 bases, leaving 10 bases between the germline ends. The CDR3 sequence is 13 residues long. CDR3 protein: CASSPGMTYEQYF. Here the CDR3 DNA reads TGTGCCAGCAGTCCCGGGATGACCTACGAGCAGTACTTC.

The rearrangement joins TRBV7-9 to TRBJ2-1; D is unclear. The CDR3 has 13 residues. Germline CDR1 is SEHNR and CDR2 is FQNEAQ (reference sequence). V lost 3 bases and J 5 bases, leaving 8 bases between the germline ends. As DNA, the CDR3 is TGTGCCAGCAGCTTCGTTCTCGACAATGAGCAGTTCTTC. As protein: CASSFVLDNEQFF.

The rearrangement uses TRBV9 and TRBJ1-1, with D unresolved. Germline V gene data show CDR1 as SGDLS and CDR2 as YYNGEE. This CDR3 contains 14 residues. V was trimmed by 0 bases and J by 1 base, leaving 7 bases between them. CDR3 sequence: CASSVVSGNTEAFF. DNA for the CDR3: TGTGCCAGCAGCGTAGTTTCGGGGAACACTGAAGCTTTCTTT. Full variable domain (remainder filled in from reference TRBV9 and TRBJ1-1): DSGVTQTPKHLITATGQRVTLRCSPRSGDLSVYWYQQSLDQGLQFLIQYYNGEERAKGNILERFSAQQFPDLHSELNLSSLELGDSALYFCASSVVSGNTEAFFGQGTRLTVV.

The chain couples TRBV4-3 to TRBJ1-1, with a tentative D call TRBD1 (5 bases). The CDR3 is 16 residues long. The V gene lost 8 bases and the J gene lost 1 base, with 20 bases spanning the gap. Germline-derived CDR1 and CDR2 are LGHNA and YSLEER. The CDR3 DNA reads as TGCGCCAGCGGGCGGAGGGGCAGATTCTCGAACACTGAAGCTTTCTTT. Residues: CASGRRGRFSNTEAFF.

Here the CDR3 reads CASSVGAVPNPAETQYF. In nucleotides, the CDR3 is TGTGCCAGCAGCGTAGGGGCCGTACCTAACCCCGCAGAGACCCAGTACTTC. J is TRBJ2-5 and V is TRBV9; no clear D gene. Germline values: CDR1 SGDLS, CDR2 YYNGEE. The CDR3 runs 17 residues. Trimming removed 0 bases from V and 4 bases from J, with 19 bases in between. The full variable domain, in which reference TRBV9 and TRBJ2-5 provide the parts outside the CDR3, is DSGVTQTPKHLITATGQRVTLRCSPRSGDLSVYWYQQSLDQGLQFLIQYYNGEERAKGNILERFSAQQFPDLHSELNLSSLELGDSALYFCASSVGAVPNPAETQYFGPGTRLLVL.